This passage covers 21 T cell receptor beta chains from one sample sequenced in a study of Ad26.COV2.S vaccination and SARS-CoV-2 variants. Treatment in this sample: roughly 18 received Ad26.COV2.S at low or high dose, single or two shots; roughly five received placebo; per-sample allocation not given. Samples analyzed were those drawn on day 63 after the first vaccine or placebo injection. The table came from immunoSEQ multiplex PCR; TCRdb's copy has only in-frame clones and leaves some out. In the table there are 250,000 or so clones, 70% to 90% of which are singletons. The material was peripheral blood, obtained in a trial of Ad26.COV2.S vaccine versus placebo. These receptors were taken from a person between 18 and 59 years old who received the Ad26.COV2.S COVID-19 vaccine or a placebo.

The gene calls are TRBV7-9 and TRBJ1-2, with D perhaps TRBD1 (5 bases). The V end was cut by 5 bases, the J end by 4 bases, with 14 bases between. This CDR3 comprises 14 residues. Germline V gene sequence: CDR1 SEHNR, CDR2 FQNEAQ (reference sequence). CDR3: CASSIPAGTYGYTF. In DNA, the CDR3 is TGTGCCAGCAGCATCCCCGCGGGGACCTATGGCTACACCTTC.

The chain recombines TRBV19 with TRBJ2-3, with 10 positions matching TRBD2. The CDR3 spans 16 residues. After removal of 2 bases from V and 4 bases from J, the junction contained 6 bases not matched to a gene. In germline, CDR1 is LNHDA, CDR2 SQIVND (reference sequence). The CDR3 region has the DNA TGTGCCAGTAGTATACGTCCAGGGACTAGCGCAGATACGCAGTATTTT. Amino acids: CASSIRPGTSADTQYF.

Only a few counts were recorded for this clone. This chain uses TRBV4-1 with TRBJ1-6; tentatively, D is TRBD1 (5 bases). Trimming took 1 base from V and 6 from J, leaving 13 bases between them. Germline lookup yields CDR1 MGHRA and CDR2 YSYEKL. CDR3 length: 16 amino acids. CDR3: CASSQGEGPGNSPLHF. In DNA, the CDR3 is TGCGCCAGCAGCCAAGGGGAGGGGCCCGGTAATTCACCCCTCCACTTT.

The chain carries TRBV6-6 and TRBJ2-7; 13 bases line up with TRBD2. CDR1 is MNHNY and CDR2 is SVGAGI in the germline V gene (reference sequence). The junction had 12 bases not matched to a gene; V was cut back by 9 bases and J by 4 bases. The CDR3 has 16 amino acids. In DNA, the CDR3 is TGTGCCAGTCGGACTAGCGGGAGACCTGCGGATTACGAGCAGTACGTC. Translation: CASRTSGRPADYEQYV.

J is TRBJ1-1 and V is TRBV6-5; 7 bases map to TRBD1. Germline V lookup: CDR1 MNHEY, CDR2 SVGAGI. The CDR3 runs to 14 residues. The trim removed 6 bases at V and 4 bases at J, leaving 8 bases unmatched. In nucleotides, the CDR3 is TGTGCCAGCAGAGACAGGGTCTCGGGCACTGAAGCTTTCTTT. Its protein is CASRDRVSGTEAFF.

In regard to this clone: The same CDR3 is also encoded by other DNA sequences in this sample. The rearrangement uses TRBV18 and TRBJ2-3; no clear D. The germline V gene encodes CDR1 KGHSH and CDR2 LQKENI. V was cut by 6 bases and J by 0 bases, with 4 bases left in between. The CDR3 contains 12 residues. The CDR3 spells CASSPSTDTQYF. The CDR3 nucleotides are TGTGCCAGCTCCCCGAGCACAGATACGCAGTATTTT.

The CDR3 DNA is TGTGCCAGCTCACCAATTTCAGGACAGTACGAGCAGTACTTC. Its protein product is CASSPISGQYEQYF. The V and J genes are TRBV18 and TRBJ2-7, with a tentative D call TRBD1 (6 bases). Germline CDR1 is KGHSH and CDR2 is LQKENI. V shed 2 bases and J shed 4 bases, with 12 bases lying between them. CDR3 length: 14 amino acids.

This rearrangement joins TRBV13 to TRBJ2-5; weak D call: TRBD1 (6 bases). Germline V gene sequence: CDR1 PRHDT, CDR2 FYEKMQ (reference sequence). V was clipped by 6 bases and J by 4 bases, with 15 bases between them. The CDR3 has 14 amino acids. The CDR3, as DNA: TGTGCCAGCAGTGAGAGGGTAGGGGGAGAGACCCAGTACTTC. This sequence encodes CASSERVGGETQYF. The full variable domain, with the rest looked up from reference TRBV13 and TRBJ2-5, is AAGVIQSPRHLIKEKRETATLKCYPIPRHDTVYWYQQGPGQDPQFLISFYEKMQSDKGSIPDRFSAQQFSDYHSELNMSSLELGDSALYFCASSERVGGETQYFGPGTRLLVL.

The chain joins TRBV6-1 to TRBJ2-5; D is undetermined. This CDR3 spans 18 amino acids. V lost 1 base and J 2 bases, leaving 20 bases between the germline ends. Germline V gives CDR1 MNHNS, CDR2 SASEGT. The CDR3 is CASSEVRFSSAEQETQYF. The CDR3 region has the DNA TGTGCCAGCAGTGAAGTTCGTTTCAGTTCTGCCGAACAAGAGACCCAGTACTTC.

This chain uses TRBV3-1 (or the pseudogene TRBV3-2) with TRBJ2-2; maybe TRBD1 (5 bases). Germline V CDR1 and CDR2: LGHDT, YNNKEL (reference sequence). Trimming shortened V by 1 base and J by 7 bases, and 13 bases separated the two germline ends. This CDR3 comprises 15 residues. CDR3 nucleotides: TGTGCCAGCAGCCAAGGAGCAGGGTCTGGCGGGGAGCTGTTTTTT. Translating it yields CASSQGAGSGGELFF.

This clone has only one observation. The chain carries TRBV6-5 and TRBJ2-7, with D possibly being TRBD1 or TRBD2 (6 bases each). Trimming shortened V by 3 bases and J by 6 bases, and 12 bases separated the two germline ends. The CDR3 length is 13 residues. Germline CDR1 reads MNHEY; CDR2 reads SVGAGI. The CDR3 is CASSYRRGLEQYV. CDR3 sequence (DNA): TGTGCCAGCAGTTATCGCCGGGGGCTCGAGCAGTACGTC.

This chain links TRBV20-1 with TRBJ2-2; D remains unclear. The CDR3 sequence is 14 residues long. Trimming removed 3 bases at V and 5 bases at J, with 13 bases between. Germline CDR1 reads DFQATT; CDR2 reads SNEGSKA (reference sequence). Written as DNA, the CDR3 is TGCAGTGCTAGTGGGCCCTTGGGAACCGGGGAGCTGTTTTTT. It specifies CSASGPLGTGELFF.

The gene calls are TRBV5-6 and TRBJ1-3; D remains ambiguous. The germline V gene encodes CDR1 SGHDT and CDR2 YYEEEE. This CDR3 is 15 amino acids long. Trimming shortened V by 4 bases and J by 0 bases, and 11 bases separated the two germline ends. In DNA, the CDR3 is TGTGCCAGCAGCCCCGGGCAAAACTCTGGAAACACCATATATTTT. Its translation is CASSPGQNSGNTIYF.

The gene calls are TRBV6-2 or TRBV6-3 and TRBJ2-7; TRBD2 matches at 7 bases. The germline CDR1 and CDR2 sequences are MNHEY and SVGEGT. The CDR3 is 13 residues long. V was pared by 5 bases and J by 7 bases, with 8 bases of the junction left unmatched. CDR3 amino acids: CASSHLFGGEQYF. CDR3 DNA: TGTGCCAGCAGTCACCTATTCGGGGGGGAGCAGTACTTC.

The chain links TRBV5-1 to TRBJ2-5; 7 positions match TRBD2. The germline V gene encodes CDR1 SGHRS and CDR2 YFSETQ. This CDR3 is built from 18 residues. Trimming took 0 bases from V and 7 from J; bases not matched to a gene: 18. The CDR3 here is CASSLVGLAGGPMVTQYF. In DNA form, the CDR3 reads TGCGCCAGCAGCTTGGTAGGCTTAGCGGGTGGTCCGATGGTGACCCAGTACTTC. The full variable domain, with the rest looked up from reference TRBV5-1 and TRBJ2-5, is KAGVTQTPRYLIKTRGQQVTLSCSPISGHRSVSWYQQTPGQGLQFLFEYFSETQRNKGNFPGRFSGRQFSNSRSEMNVSTLELGDSALYLCASSLVGLAGGPMVTQYFGPGTRLLVL.

In DNA form, the CDR3 reads TGTGCCAGCAGTCGGGAAGAGACCCAGTACTTC. Amino acids: CASSREETQYF. The chain links TRBV12-3 or TRBV12-4 to TRBJ2-5; D remains ambiguous. The CDR3 sequence is 11 residues long. Trimming removed 5 bases at V and 3 bases at J, with 4 bases between.

Points on this clone: Other DNA sequences in this sample translate to the same CDR3. This chain links TRBV4-3 with TRBJ2-7; TRBD2 matches 11 bases. The germline gives CDR1 LGHNA, CDR2 YSLEER. The CDR3 loop spans 16 amino acids. V shed 0 bases and J 4 bases; nucleotides not matched to a gene: 5. CDR3 coding DNA: TGCGCCAGCAGCCAAGATCCTAGCGGGGGGCCTTACGAGCAGTACTTC. It translates to CASSQDPSGGPYEQYF.

The rearrangement uses TRBV14 and TRBJ2-3; a possible D gene is TRBD2 (7 bases). Germline V gene lookup returns CDR1 SGHDN and CDR2 FVKESK. V was trimmed by 1 base and J by 5 bases, leaving 19 bases between them. The CDR3 runs to 17 residues. CDR3: CASSQGVGRGGRDTQYF. The CDR3 DNA is TGTGCCAGCAGCCAAGGAGTGGGAAGGGGGGGTCGAGATACGCAGTATTTT.

The chain joins TRBV6-5 to TRBJ1-2; D is possibly TRBD1 (6 bases). The germline V gene encodes CDR1 MNHEY and CDR2 SVGAGI. The ends were cut back, 6 bases at V and 8 bases at J, with 22 bases in the middle. The CDR3 loop spans 15 amino acids. As DNA, the CDR3 is TGTGCCAGCAGAACCGGGACATCGGGCGGTCGGGGCTACACCTTC. It codes for CASRTGTSGGRGYTF.

The gene calls are TRBV5-4 and TRBJ2-2; D gene ambiguous. In germline, CDR1 is SGHNT, CDR2 YYREEE (reference sequence). V was cut by 5 bases and J by 5 bases, with 10 bases left in between. This CDR3 comprises 13 residues. The CDR3 bases are TGTGCCAGCAGACAGATGGGGACCGGGGAGCTGTTTTTT. Residues: CASRQMGTGELFF.

The gene calls are TRBV6-5 and TRBJ2-2; possible D gene TRBD2, 5 bases. V gave up 5 bases and J gave up 7 bases, with 17 bases separating them. Germline lookup yields CDR1 MNHEY and CDR2 SVGAGI. The CDR3 is made up of 15 amino acids. As DNA, the CDR3 is TGTGCCAGCAGTAAGGACCCCTCGAGGGTCGGGGAGCTGTTTTTT. It encodes CASSKDPSRVGELFF.